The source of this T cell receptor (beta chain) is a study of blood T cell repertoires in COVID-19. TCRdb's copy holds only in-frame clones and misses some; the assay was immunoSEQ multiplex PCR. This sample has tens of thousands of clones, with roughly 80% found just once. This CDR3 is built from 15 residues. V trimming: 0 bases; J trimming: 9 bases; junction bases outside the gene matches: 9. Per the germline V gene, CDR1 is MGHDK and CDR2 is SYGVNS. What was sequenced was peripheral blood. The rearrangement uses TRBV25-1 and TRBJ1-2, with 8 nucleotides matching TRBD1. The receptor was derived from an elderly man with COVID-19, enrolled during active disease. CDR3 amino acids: CASSEYWQGAPRYTF. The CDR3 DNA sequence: TGTGCCAGCAGTGAATATTGGCAGGGGGCGCCCCGCTACACCTTC.